Sequencing of this T cell receptor (beta chain) was carried out in a study of shared clonotypes between healthy human individuals. Findings and limits, study-wide: Measured sharing among donors was expected to vary with sequencing depth.

Measured with immunoSEQ multiplex PCR; TCRdb has only the in-frame clones, and not every one. The table lists a few hundred thousand clones, around 80% of them singletons. This clone has a single count. The antigen remains unidentified. The CDR3 sequence is 15 residues long. Germline-derived CDR1 and CDR2 are SGHRS and YFSETQ. J lost 8 bases, V lost 0 bases, and 5 bases had no gene match. The receptor was isolated from a woman between 35 and 50 years old in good health. Some clones in this sample may be carry-over from other donors' samples. The chain uses TRBV5-1 and TRBJ2-1; 10 nucleotides align to TRBD1. Material for sequencing was PBMCs. CDR3 sequence reads: CASSLEDRGLDEQFF. In DNA form, the CDR3 reads TGCGCCAGCAGCTTGGAGGACAGGGGGTTAGATGAGCAGTTCTTC.